This T cell receptor (beta chain) was sequenced in a study of breast tumors, draining lymph nodes, adjacent tissues. Study-wide results and limits: Tumor T cell lymph node origin was a supported hypothesis, not proven.

From germline, CDR1 is SGHRS and CDR2 YFSETQ. The CDR3 runs 13 residues. The junction had 5 bases not matched to a gene; V was cut back by 6 bases and J by 5 bases. This clonotype was picked up many times. What it binds is unknown. MiXCR, applied by TCRdb to the multiplex PCR reads, yields one record per CDR3 protein. Of more than 50,000 distinct CDR3 sequences listed, approximately 62% were seen once; the top ten hold roughly 19%. This receptor was obtained from a female donor with breast cancer. Some clones in this sample may be carry-over from other donors' samples. The chain employs TRBV5-1 and TRBJ2-1, with 7 positions matching TRBD1. Sequenced: breast tumor tissue. This CDR3 is CASIGTVNNEQFF. The CDR3 nucleotides read TGCGCCAGCATCGGGACAGTTAACAATGAGCAGTTCTTC.